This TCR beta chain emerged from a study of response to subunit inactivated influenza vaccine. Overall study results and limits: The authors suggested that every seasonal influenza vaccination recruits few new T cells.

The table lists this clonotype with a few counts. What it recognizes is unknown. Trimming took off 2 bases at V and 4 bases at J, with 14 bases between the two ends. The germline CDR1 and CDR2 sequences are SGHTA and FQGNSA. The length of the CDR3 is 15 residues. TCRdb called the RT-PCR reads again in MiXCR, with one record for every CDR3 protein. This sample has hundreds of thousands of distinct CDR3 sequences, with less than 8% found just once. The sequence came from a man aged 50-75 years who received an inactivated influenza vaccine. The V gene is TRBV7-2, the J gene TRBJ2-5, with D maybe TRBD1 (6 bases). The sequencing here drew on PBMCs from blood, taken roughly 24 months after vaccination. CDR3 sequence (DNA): TGTGCCAGCAGCTTAACAGGGATTAAAACAGAGACCCAGTACTTC. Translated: CASSLTGIKTETQYF.